The rows below give T cell receptor beta chains drawn from one sample of a study of metastatic and nonmetastatic thyroid tumors. TCRdb reprocessed the PCR reads via MiXCR. The sample records about 69,000 clones, approximately 15% being singletons. Sequenced input: blood. The receptors derive from a male donor with papillary thyroid cancer or a benign thyroid nodule (not recorded which). Some clones in this sample may be carry-over from other donors' samples. Both conserved end residues are part of each CDR3. The D gene is left open where the match is weak. Rows give clone size only sometimes, using once, few, many, or a class for an expanded clone.

TRBJ1-6 | many | . | TRBV9 | CASSSQGGGLNSPLHF | TGTGCCAGCAGCTCCCAAGGGGGGGGGCTGAATTCACCCCTCCACTTT
TRBJ2-6 | many | . | TRBV7-9 | CARERVGPSSGANVLTF | TGTGCCAGAGAACGAGTGGGTCCGAGCTCTGGGGCCAACGTCCTGACTTTC
TRBJ2-6 | few | TRBD2 | TRBV20-1 | CSAPGTSVGANVLTF | TGCAGTGCTCCAGGGACTAGCGTTGGGGCCAACGTCCTGACTTTC
TRBJ1-1 | . | . | TRBV5-1 | CASSAPLGGSREDFF | TGCGCCAGCAGCGCGCCCCTAGGTGGCTCAAGGGAAGATTTCTTT
TRBJ2-1 | many | TRBD2 | TRBV12-3/TRBV12-4 | CASSSGLAGRNEQFF | TGTGCCAGCAGTTCGGGACTAGCGGGTCGGAATGAGCAGTTCTTC
TRBJ1-5 | many | TRBD1 | TRBV7-2 | CASSPDRVGQPQHF | TGTGCCAGCAGCCCTGACAGGGTCGGCCAGCCCCAGCATTTT
TRBJ1-1 | few | . | TRBV6-1 | CASTKGENTEAFF | TGTGCCAGCACCAAGGGGGAGAACACTGAAGCTTTCTTT
TRBJ2-3 | many | . | TRBV10-1 | CASSREITDTQYF | TGCGCCAGCAGTCGAGAAATCACAGATACGCAGTATTTT
TRBJ2-2 | many | TRBD2 | TRBV29-1 | CSVGLAGGVNTGELFF | TGCAGCGTTGGTCTAGCGGGAGGAGTGAACACCGGGGAGCTGTTTTTT
TRBJ1-1 | . | . | TRBV5-1 | CTSSAPLGGSGEAFF | TGCACCAGCAGCGCTCCCCTAGGTGGCTCAGGGGAAGCTTTCTTT
TRBJ2-7 | . | TRBD2 | TRBV28 | CAGSPTDDSGRAYEQYF | TGTGCCGGCAGTCCCACAGACGATAGCGGGAGGGCCTACGAGCAGTACTTC
TRBJ2-3 | many | TRBD2 | TRBV5-4 | CASSFTSGTSTDTQYF | TGTGCCAGCAGCTTCACTAGCGGGACGTCCACAGATACGCAGTATTTT
TRBJ2-7 | . | . | TRBV14 | CASSPLGGYEQYF | TGTGCCAGCAGCCCCCTGGGCGGCTACGAGCAGTACTTC
TRBJ2-3 | many | TRBD2 | TRBV29-1 | CSVVQVTSLLQDTQYF | TGCAGCGTTGTTCAGGTGACTAGCTTATTGCAAGATACGCAGTATTTT
TRBJ2-2 | many | TRBD1 | TRBV12-3/TRBV12-4 | CASDRTGQGTGELFF | TGTGCCAGCGACAGGACAGGCCAAGGGACCGGGGAGCTGTTTTTT
TRBJ1-5 | many | . | TRBV12-3/TRBV12-4 | CASSSQVGNQPQHF | TGTGCCAGCAGTTCCCAGGTAGGCAATCAGCCCCAGCATTTT
TRBJ2-2 | many | TRBD2 | TRBV6-4 | CASSEAGGLTGELFF | TGTGCCAGCAGTGAAGCGGGAGGGCTCACCGGGGAGCTGTTTTTT
TRBJ1-4 | many | TRBD1 | TRBV24-1 | CATSGSGTGNEKLFF | TGTGCCACCAGTGGGTCCGGGACAGGTAATGAAAAACTGTTTTTT
TRBJ1-2 | many | . | TRBV27 | CASRDSSRYYGYTF | TGTGCCAGCAGGGACAGTTCTCGGTACTATGGCTACACCTTC
TRBJ1-4 | many | TRBD1 | TRBV28 | CASSLEGAVANEKLFF | TGTGCCAGCAGTTTAGAGGGGGCCGTTGCTAATGAAAAACTGTTTTTT
TRBJ2-2 | many | TRBD2 | TRBV11-1 | CASTPGLAGVGTGELFF | TGTGCCAGCACCCCCGGACTAGCGGGAGTCGGAACCGGGGAGCTGTTTTTT
TRBJ1-5 | many | . | TRBV2 | CASSESEGNQPQHF | TGTGCCAGCAGTGAAAGCGAGGGAAATCAGCCCCAGCATTTT
TRBJ1-1 | many | . | TRBV2 | CASMEGVDTEAFF | TGTGCCAGCATGGAGGGGGTGGACACTGAAGCTTTCTTT
TRBJ1-6 | many | TRBD1 | TRBV7-2 | CASSQSVTGANSPLHF | TGTGCCAGCAGCCAATCAGTCACAGGGGCCAATTCACCCCTCCACTTT
TRBJ1-1 | many | . | TRBV7-3 | CASSLTDYTEAFF | TGTGCCAGCAGCTTAACGGACTACACTGAAGCTTTCTTT
TRBJ1-3 | many | . | TRBV28 | CASSWTLRGNTIYF | TGTGCCAGCAGTTGGACATTAAGGGGAAACACCATATATTTT
TRBJ1-5 | . | TRBD1 | TRBV2 | CASIETGAGICNQPQHF | TGTGCCAGCATAGAAACAGGGGCGGGAATATGCAATCAGCCCCAGCATTTT
TRBJ2-7 | few | TRBD2 | TRBV27 | CASSSLLAGRPYEQYF | TGTGCCAGCAGTTCCCTACTAGCGGGGAGGCCCTACGAGCAGTACTTC
TRBJ1-2 | . | . | TRBV6-1 | CASSELVLLVLGYTF | TGTGCCAGCAGTGAACTGGTACTATTAGTTCTAGGCTACACCTTC
TRBJ2-1 | many | TRBD1 | TRBV29-1 | CSVSRDSLDNEQFF | TGCAGCGTTAGCCGGGACAGTCTTGACAATGAGCAGTTCTTC
TRBJ1-1 | . | TRBD1 | TRBV20-1 | CSARSGQGAGYENTEAFF | TGCAGTGCTAGAAGTGGACAGGGGGCTGGTTATGAGAACACTGAAGCTTTCTTT
TRBJ2-7 | many | TRBD1 | TRBV28 | CASSSGTGDYEQYF | TGTGCCAGCAGTTCCGGGACAGGGGACTACGAGCAGTACTTC
TRBJ2-6 | many | TRBD2 | TRBV4-2 | CASSQDWASGTLGGANVLTF | TGTGCCAGCAGCCAAGACTGGGCTAGCGGGACCCTGGGGGGGGCCAACGTCCTGACTTTC
TRBJ2-3 | many | TRBD2 | TRBV24-1 | CATSAPRGGTDTQYF | TGTGCCACCAGTGCCCCTCGGGGGGGCACAGATACGCAGTATTTT